The 27 T cell receptor beta chains given below trace back to one sample, sequenced in a study of blood T cells in healthy people across ages. Together with a sample-barcoded 5' primer, a J-beta primer mix was included in a second PCR lasting roughly 6 to 12 cycles. TCRdb independently ran MiXCR on the 5' RACE reads; one entry per CDR3 protein. The sample records 1.5 million to 2 million distinct CDR3 sequences, around 36% being singletons. Source material: blood. These TCRs come from a woman in her twenties or thirties in good health.

The chain has TRBV5-1 and TRBJ2-7, with D possibly TRBD2 on 6 matching bases. The germline CDR1 and CDR2 sequences are SGHRS and YFSETQ. V was pared by 4 bases and J by 2 bases, with 10 bases between. This CDR3 is 13 amino acids long. CDR3 DNA: TGCGCCAGCAGCATCGGGAGTCCCTACGAGCAGTACTTC. Its translation is CASSIGSPYEQYF.

In DNA, the CDR3 is TGTGCCATCAGTGAGTCAGGGACAGGGAGCCCGGAGCAGTACTTC. Protein sequence: CAISESGTGSPEQYF. The chain couples TRBV10-3 to TRBJ2-7, with 9 bases matching TRBD1. The germline V gene encodes CDR1 ENHRY and CDR2 SYGVKD. V gave up 0 bases and J gave up 7 bases; unmatched junction bases: 7. This CDR3 has 15 residues.

This clonotype was seen more than once but under ten times. This sequence joins TRBV7-2 and TRBJ2-5; perhaps TRBD1 as D (5 bases). Trimming shortened V by 1 base and J by 1 base, and 10 bases separated the two germline ends. Germline CDR1 reads SGHTA; CDR2 reads FQGNSA. This CDR3 is built from 15 residues. The CDR3 reads CASSLGGDVQETQYF. The CDR3, as DNA: TGTGCCAGCAGCTTAGGGGGCGATGTCCAAGAGACCCAGTACTTC.

The V call is TRBV20-1, the J call TRBJ2-5; 12 bases align to TRBD2. This CDR3 comprises 15 residues. Germline V CDR1 and CDR2: DFQATT, SNEGSKA (reference sequence). J gave up 1 base and V 5 bases, and 5 bases lay outside the gene matches. The CDR3 region is CSALTSGSRQETQYF. DNA for the CDR3: TGCAGTGCTTTGACTAGCGGGAGTCGCCAAGAGACCCAGTACTTC.

V gene TRBV4-1 combines with J gene TRBJ1-4; D is possibly TRBD1 (5 bases). The CDR3 extends over 11 amino acids. Germline V gene sequence: CDR1 MGHRA, CDR2 YSYEKL. V was pared by 8 bases and J by 11 bases, with 12 bases between. This chain's CDR3 is CASRIGGKLFF. CDR3 coding DNA: TGCGCCAGCCGAATTGGGGGGAAACTGTTTTTT.

V gene TRBV28 combines with J gene TRBJ2-1; the D gene could be TRBD1 or TRBD2 (5 bases each). Germline lookup yields CDR1 MDHEN and CDR2 SYDVKM. V lost 9 bases and J 6 bases, leaving 21 bases between the germline ends. The CDR3 sequence is 15 residues long. As DNA, the CDR3 is TGTGCCAGTTCGCCGGGGCCTCTCCCCGGCAATGAGCAGTTCTTC. Translating gives CASSPGPLPGNEQFF.

The genes are TRBV29-1 and TRBJ2-2, with D possibly matching TRBD2 (6 bases). The CDR3 is 14 residues long. CDR1 and CDR2 (germline): SQVTM, ANQGSEA. Deletions cut 7 bases from V and 2 bases from J, with 14 bases between. The CDR3 loop reads CSANKDYNTGELFF. The CDR3 bases are TGCAGCGCAAATAAGGACTACAACACCGGGGAGCTGTTTTTT.

The V call is TRBV27, the J call TRBJ2-7, with a possible D match to TRBD1 (6 bases). V was trimmed by 3 bases and J by 8 bases, leaving 17 bases between them. The CDR3 loop spans 14 amino acids. CDR1 MNHEY and CDR2 SMNVEV come from the germline V gene (reference sequence). The CDR3 protein is CASSFRHRDHKQYF. The DNA of the CDR3 is TGTGCCAGCAGTTTTCGTCACAGGGACCACAAGCAGTACTTC.

This clonotype has more than one count but fewer than ten. The chain uses TRBV20-1 and TRBJ1-5; 7 nucleotides align to TRBD1. The CDR3 is 13 residues long. Germline lookup yields CDR1 DFQATT and CDR2 SNEGSKA (reference sequence). CDR3 residues: CRFPGGGLQPQHF. For the CDR3, the DNA is TGCAGATTTCCAGGGGGAGGTCTTCAGCCCCAGCATTTT.

This clonotype was detected only a few times. This chain connects TRBV6-1 to TRBJ2-7; D gene ambiguous. The germline V gene encodes CDR1 MNHNS and CDR2 SASEGT. Trimming pared 8 bases from V and 6 bases from J, leaving 8 bases between. CDR3 size: 10 residues. CDR3: CASHLGEQYF. CDR3 bases: TGTGCCAGCCATCTCGGCGAGCAGTACTTC.

This clonotype was counted at least ten times. This chain connects TRBV9 to TRBJ2-7, with TRBD2 matching over 10 bases. CDR3 length equals 14 residues. Trimming at V came to 3 bases and at J to 5 bases, leaving 5 bases not matched to a gene. Germline V gene sequence: CDR1 SGDLS, CDR2 YYNGEE. The chain's CDR3 is CASSALAGVDEQYF. DNA of the CDR3: TGTGCCAGCAGCGCGCTAGCGGGGGTCGACGAGCAGTACTTC.

V gene TRBV12-3 or TRBV12-4 combines with J gene TRBJ1-1; 10 bases map to TRBD1. The V gene end was trimmed by 5 bases and the J gene end by 3 bases; junction bases not matched to a gene: 6. This CDR3 has 15 amino acids. CDR3 in DNA: TGTGCCAGCAGTCCACGACAGGGGGCACACACTGAAGCTTTCTTT. Its translation is CASSPRQGAHTEAFF.

The chain links TRBV20-1 to TRBJ2-1; D may correspond to TRBD1 or TRBD2 (5 bases each). V lost 4 bases and J 3 bases, leaving 13 bases between the germline ends. In germline, CDR1 is DFQATT, CDR2 SNEGSKA (reference sequence). There are 14 residues in the CDR3. CDR3 sequence (DNA): TGCAGTGCTACTTTGAGGGGCCGCTACAATGAGCAGTTCTTC. As protein: CSATLRGRYNEQFF.

This chain connects TRBV25-1 to TRBJ2-3; D is perhaps TRBD1 or TRBD2 (6 bases each). The CDR3 is made up of 15 amino acids. Trimming removed 3 bases at V and 5 bases at J, with 15 bases between. CDR1 is MGHDK, CDR2 SYGVNS, per germline. The CDR3 DNA follows: TGTGCCAGCAGTGAGTCGGGGGCTAGTAAAGATACGCAGTATTTT. It specifies CASSESGASKDTQYF. Drawing the rest from reference TRBV25-1 and TRBJ2-3, the complete variable domain is EADIYQTPRYLVIGTGKKITLECSQTMGHDKMYWYQQDPGMELHLIHYSYGVNSTEKGDLSSESTVSRIRTEHFPLTLESARPSHTSQYLCASSESGASKDTQYFGPGTRLTVL.

The chain is built from TRBV20-1 and TRBJ1-2; 7 nucleotides line up with TRBD1. Per the germline V gene, CDR1 is DFQATT and CDR2 is SNEGSKA (reference sequence). J lost 10 bases, V lost 5 bases, and 10 bases had no gene match. This CDR3 has 12 residues. The CDR3 here is CSASRTGYFYTF. The CDR3 DNA follows: TGCAGTGCTTCCCGGACAGGCTATTTCTACACCTTC.

This clonotype has more than one count but fewer than ten. V and J are TRBV10-3 and TRBJ2-5, with no clear D. This CDR3 contains 13 residues. Germline CDR1 is ENHRY and CDR2 is SYGVKD. V dropped 4 bases and J dropped 1 base, with 7 bases sitting between them. This chain's CDR3 is CAISVNRQETQYF. The DNA of the CDR3 is TGTGCCATCAGTGTCAACCGCCAAGAGACCCAGTACTTC.

The CDR3 spells CASSLPRLGQTQYF. The CDR3 nucleotides read TGTGCCAGCAGTTTGCCCCGACTAGGCCAGACCCAGTACTTC. The rearrangement links TRBV12-3 or TRBV12-4 to TRBJ2-5; a possible D gene is TRBD2 (6 bases). This CDR3 spans 14 amino acids. V dropped 3 bases and J dropped 6 bases, with 14 bases sitting between them.

The chain carries TRBV5-1 and TRBJ2-5; the D call may be TRBD1 or TRBD2 (5 bases each). CDR3 length: 14 amino acids. The germline V gene encodes CDR1 SGHRS and CDR2 YFSETQ. V was clipped by 4 bases and J by 5 bases, with 15 bases between them. The CDR3 bases are TGCGCCAGCAGCCAGGGACCCCTGAGGGAGACCCAGTACTTC. This translates into CASSQGPLRETQYF.

This clonotype is a singleton in its sample. V is TRBV18 and J is TRBJ2-7, with D possibly being TRBD2 (5 bases). The CDR3 has 13 amino acids. Trimming cost V 1 base and J 5 bases, with 9 bases left between them. Looked up from germline, CDR1 is KGHSH and CDR2 is LQKENI. CDR3 nucleotides: TGTGCCAGCTCACCACTGGCTAGCAACGAGCAGTACTTC. Encoded protein: CASSPLASNEQYF.

The rearrangement links TRBV10-2 to TRBJ2-1; 12 nucleotides match TRBD2. The germline V gene encodes CDR1 WSHSY and CDR2 SAAADI. After removal of 3 bases from V and 2 bases from J, the junction contained 11 bases not matched to a gene. This CDR3 region has 19 residues. CDR3 DNA sequence: TGCGCCAGCAGTGATATGGCGGCTAGCGGGAGGGCAACCTACAATGAGCAGTTCTTC. It is translated as CASSDMAASGRATYNEQFF.

The rearrangement uses TRBV18 and TRBJ2-5; 9 bases are a match to TRBD1. The end of the DNA fits TRBJ2-7 better, so the J call may be wrong. The CDR3 loop spans 14 amino acids. From germline, CDR1 is KGHSH and CDR2 LQKENI. The CDR3 DNA reads as TGTGCCAGCTCTTGGGCCGGGACAGGGAACGAGCAGTACTTC. This translates into CASSWAGTGNEQYF.

V gene TRBV10-3 combines with J gene TRBJ1-2; maybe TRBD1 (5 bases). Germline V gives CDR1 ENHRY, CDR2 SYGVKD. This CDR3 comprises 13 residues. Trimming removed 6 bases at V and 3 bases at J, with 11 bases between. CDR3 bases: TGTGCCATCAGGGACACAGGAGACTATGGCTACACCTTC. This sequence encodes CAIRDTGDYGYTF.

This chain links TRBV4-1 with TRBJ2-3, with 10 bases that match TRBD2. Germline CDR1 is MGHRA and CDR2 is YSYEKL. With V trimmed by 0 bases and J by 3 bases, 9 bases remained unmatched. The CDR3 sequence is 18 residues long. CDR3 coding DNA: TGCGCCAGCAGCCAAGATCCGGCTAGCGGGAGCAAAACAGATACGCAGTATTTT. Amino acids: CASSQDPASGSKTDTQYF.

This clonotype occurred a few times. The chain uses TRBV10-3 and TRBJ1-1; the D gene is possibly TRBD1 (5 bases). From germline, CDR1 is ENHRY and CDR2 SYGVKD. The germline V and J ends were trimmed by 7 bases and 7 bases, with 13 bases remaining between them. The CDR3 consists of 12 residues. The CDR3 loop reads CAITSDTGEAFF. CDR3 nucleotide sequence: TGTGCCATCACCTCGGACACAGGTGAAGCTTTCTTT.

The rearrangement uses TRBV15 and TRBJ2-5, with D perhaps given as TRBD1 or TRBD2 (6 bases each). This CDR3 contains 16 residues. In germline, CDR1 is LNHNV, CDR2 YYDKDF (reference sequence). The V end lost 6 bases, the J end lost 1 base, and 18 bases lay between the germline ends. CDR3 region: CATRTEEGGSQETQYF. The CDR3 DNA reads as TGTGCCACCAGAACCGAGGAGGGGGGATCCCAAGAGACCCAGTACTTC.

This chain links TRBV10-3 with TRBJ2-1; TRBD2 aligns across 9 bases. The CDR3 consists of 14 residues. V lost 4 bases, J lost 6 bases, and 4 bases stayed unmatched. CDR1 ENHRY and CDR2 SYGVKD come from the germline V gene. The CDR3 DNA reads as TGTGCCATCAGTGGCGGGGGGGCCGGCAATGAGCAGTTCTTC. Protein product: CAISGGGAGNEQFF.

The CDR3 sequence is CASSLGEAPGGTDTQYF. Here the CDR3 DNA reads TGCGCCAGCAGCTTGGGGGAGGCCCCCGGTGGCACAGATACGCAGTATTTT. The J gene is TRBJ2-3, the V gene TRBV5-1; weak D call: TRBD2 (6 bases). Germline CDR1 reads SGHRS; CDR2 reads YFSETQ. This CDR3 spans 17 amino acids. Trimming shortened V by 0 bases and J by 1 base, and 15 bases separated the two germline ends.